This T cell receptor (beta chain) was captured in a study of early T cells in non-severe SARS-CoV-2 infection. Whole-study context: Sequencing used unsorted whole-blood bulk RNA, so chains lack pairing.

The CDR3 sequence is 14 residues long. Trimming left V 0 bases short and J 1 base short, with 7 bases between. CDR1 and CDR2 (germline): SGDLS, YYNGEE. On this clonotype: The antigen is not known.

Study-level results: VDJdb matches were skewed toward anti-spike CD8 T cell responses.

Molecules of cDNA were individually given unique molecular identifiers that were attached to them. TCRdb reanalysed the 5' RACE reads using MiXCR and keeps one entry per CDR3 protein. Among some 70,000 distinct CDR3 sequences, approximately 9.1% were seen once, and the ten largest hold 3.2%. The TCR originated in an adult who was a healthcare worker with PCR-confirmed SARS-CoV-2 infection or an uninfected control (not recorded which). Material: whole blood. V gene TRBV9 combines with J gene TRBJ1-1; possible D gene TRBD1, 5 bases. DNA for the CDR3: TGTGCCAGCAGCGTAGGAGGACAGAACACTGAAGCTTTCTTT. Translated, it gives CASSVGGQNTEAFF.